A single sample gave rise to the 23 T cell receptor beta chains below, sequenced in a study of long-term antiretroviral therapy in people with HIV. At survey level, the immunoSEQ assay was run in its v3.0 version. The repertoire was sequenced with immunoSEQ multiplex PCR; TCRdb's copy has only in-frame clones and lacks some. Of around 14,000 clones listed, around 80% are singletons. This sample comprised unsorted PBMCs, obtained 1.3 years before starting antiretroviral therapy. The receptor set was obtained from a man in his forties or fifties with HIV.

The chain employs TRBV6-6 and TRBJ1-3; 7 bases map to TRBD1. This CDR3 is built from 15 residues. Germline values: CDR1 MNHNY, CDR2 SVGAGI (reference sequence). J gave up 0 bases and V 6 bases, and 5 bases lay outside the gene matches. The CDR3: CASSSRGISGNTIYF. DNA of the CDR3: TGTGCCAGCAGCTCCAGGGGGATCTCTGGAAACACCATATATTTT.

The rearrangement links TRBV6-1 to TRBJ2-7, with D perhaps matching TRBD2 (6 bases). Germline-derived CDR1 and CDR2 are MNHNS and SASEGT. CDR3 length: 13 residues. V shed 5 bases and J shed 6 bases, with 14 bases lying between them. CDR3 bases: TGTGCCAGCAGTCCGGGGGACGTCTCCGAGCAGTACTTC. It is translated as CASSPGDVSEQYF.

This chain joins TRBV19 and TRBJ2-7, with D maybe TRBD1 (7 bases). Germline V gene sequence: CDR1 LNHDA, CDR2 SQIVND (reference sequence). V lost 5 bases and J 7 bases, leaving 12 bases between the germline ends. This CDR3 is built from 12 residues. Here the CDR3 reads CASSLQGGEQYF. CDR3 bases: TGTGCCAGTAGTCTCCAGGGGGGTGAGCAGTACTTC.

The chain couples TRBV11-2 to TRBJ2-4; D is possibly TRBD2 (5 bases). The V gene lost 5 bases and the J gene lost 6 bases, with 14 bases spanning the gap. The CDR3 length is 14 residues. Germline CDR1 is SGHAT and CDR2 is FQNNGV. CDR3 nucleotides: TGTGCCAGCAGCCTACTAGGAGGATCAAACATTCAGTACTTC. Amino acid sequence: CASSLLGGSNIQYF.

This clone was detected only once. CDR3 sequence (DNA): TGCAGCGTTGAAGAATACTTGGACTACACCTTC. Translated, it gives CSVEEYLDYTF. This chain joins TRBV29-1 and TRBJ1-2; no definite D call. The CDR3 has 11 amino acids. The V gene lost 0 bases and the J gene lost 10 bases, with 9 bases spanning the gap. From germline, CDR1 is SQVTM and CDR2 ANQGSEA.

This clone was seen only once. The V call is TRBV25-1, the J call TRBJ1-1; D may be TRBD1 (6 bases). Trimming took 3 bases from V and 4 from J, leaving 12 bases between them. Germline V CDR1 and CDR2: MGHDK, SYGVNS. This CDR3 contains 14 residues. This CDR3 reads CASSDRGVFTEAFF. The CDR3 DNA follows: TGTGCCAGCAGTGACAGGGGCGTTTTCACTGAAGCTTTCTTT.

The chain links TRBV25-1 to TRBJ2-7; TRBD1 agrees at 9 bases. The CDR3 is 13 amino acids. After removal of 2 bases from V and 9 bases from J, the junction contained 5 bases not matched to a gene. Per germline, CDR1 MGHDK and CDR2 SYGVNS. CDR3 sequence (DNA): TGTGCCAGCAGTGAACGTCCGGGACAGGGGCAGTACTTC. This gives the protein CASSERPGQGQYF.

The chain recombines TRBV23-1 with TRBJ1-1; D is perhaps TRBD1 (6 bases). TRBV23-1 is placed among ORFs of uncertain function. The CDR3 runs to 14 residues. Trimming cost V 3 bases and J 5 bases, with 13 bases left between them. The CDR3 is CASSQGAGKTEAFF. The CDR3 DNA sequence: TGCGCCAGCAGTCAGGGGGCAGGGAAGACTGAAGCTTTCTTT.

The CDR3 bases are TGTGCCAGCAGTGAAGCGAATTCACGGCGGGCAGGGGAAAATGAAAAACTGTTTTTT. Its protein product is CASSEANSRRAGENEKLFF. The gene calls are TRBV6-1 and TRBJ1-4; D is perhaps TRBD1 (6 bases). The length of the CDR3 is 19 residues. Germline CDR1 reads MNHNS; CDR2 reads SASEGT. V dropped 0 bases and J dropped 5 bases, with 22 bases sitting between them.

Sample share makes this clone medium-sized (0.01 to 0.1%). The chain uses TRBV27 and TRBJ2-7; the D is unclear. V shed 5 bases and J shed 0 bases, with 8 bases lying between them. Germline CDR1 is MNHEY and CDR2 is SMNVEV (reference sequence). The CDR3 is 13 amino acids. This CDR3 reads CASSTDASYEQYF. The CDR3 DNA reads as TGTGCCAGCAGTACGGACGCCTCCTACGAGCAGTACTTC.

The gene calls are TRBV6-6 and TRBJ1-2; D is unresolved. This CDR3 region has 14 residues. The germline V gene has CDR1 MNHNY and CDR2 SVGAGI (reference sequence). V lost 6 bases to trimming and J lost 4 bases, with 15 bases between them. The CDR3 reads CASSLEGAGYGYTF. CDR3 sequence (DNA): TGTGCCAGCAGCCTGGAGGGTGCCGGCTATGGCTACACCTTC.

This clone was recorded once. The V call is TRBV5-4, the J call TRBJ1-3; D possibly corresponds to TRBD1 (5 bases). Germline CDR1 is SGHNT and CDR2 is YYREEE (reference sequence). Trimming stripped 4 bases from V and 3 bases from J, with 11 bases between. The CDR3 spans 14 residues. In DNA, the CDR3 is TGTGCCAGCAGCCCCGACGGGGGTGGAAACACCATATATTTT. As protein: CASSPDGGGNTIYF. The variable domain in full, completed from reference TRBV5-4 and TRBJ1-3, reads ETGVTQSPTHLIKTRGQQVTLRCSSQSGHNTVSWYQQALGQGPQFIFQYYREEENGRGNFPPRFSGLQFPNYSSELNVNALELDDSALYLCASSPDGGGNTIYFGEGSWLTVV.

V and J are TRBV18 and TRBJ2-1; D ambiguous. The germline V gene encodes CDR1 KGHSH and CDR2 LQKENI. This CDR3 spans 15 amino acids. With 10 bases removed from V and 0 bases from J, the gap between germline ends came to 16 bases. In nucleotides, the CDR3 is TGTGCCACCGAAGGGCCCCAGAGCTCCTACAATGAGCAGTTCTTC. This encodes CATEGPQSSYNEQFF.

This chain connects TRBV6-5 to TRBJ1-5; no definite D call. There are 15 residues in the CDR3. Deletions cut 6 bases from V and 1 base from J, with 13 bases between. Germline CDR1 is MNHEY and CDR2 is SVGAGI. The CDR3 region is CASRRGSGSNQPQHF. The CDR3 coding sequence is TGTGCCAGCAGACGAGGGTCCGGGAGCAATCAGCCCCAGCATTTT.

The genes are TRBV9 and TRBJ1-6; TRBD1 might be the D (6 bases). V shed 4 bases and J shed 6 bases, with 17 bases lying between them. CDR1 and CDR2 from the germline V gene are SGDLS and YYNGEE. The CDR3 extends over 16 amino acids. The CDR3: CASSPGEGVGNSPLHF. The CDR3 nucleotides are TGTGCCAGCAGCCCAGGAGAGGGGGTTGGTAATTCACCCCTCCACTTT.

J is TRBJ1-2 and V is TRBV6-5; D is possibly TRBD1 (5 bases). The V gene's germline CDR1 is MNHEY and CDR2 SVGAGI. Trimming cost V 2 bases and J 4 bases, with 11 bases left between them. There are 14 residues in the CDR3. CDR3 loop: CASSYGGRAYGYTF. CDR3 nucleotides: TGTGCCAGCAGTTACGGGGGAAGGGCCTATGGCTACACCTTC.

This chain uses TRBV7-9 with TRBJ2-7; tentative D call: TRBD2 (5 bases). Looked up from germline, CDR1 is SEHNR and CDR2 is FQNEAQ (reference sequence). V dropped 1 base and J dropped 5 bases, with 12 bases sitting between them. CDR3 length equals 14 residues. CDR3: CASSLVRGGNEQYF. CDR3 bases: TGTGCCAGCAGCTTAGTCCGAGGAGGTAACGAGCAGTACTTC.

This chain joins TRBV6-6 and TRBJ1-6, with D tentatively TRBD1 (6 bases). CDR3 length: 15 amino acids. Germline assignment: CDR1 MNHNY and CDR2 SVGAGI (reference sequence). V was cut by 7 bases and J by 9 bases, with 19 bases left in between. CDR3 residues: CASTPPDSRGSPLHF. Written as DNA, the CDR3 is TGTGCCAGCACCCCTCCGGACAGCCGAGGTTCACCCCTCCACTTT.

The V gene is TRBV6-5, the J gene TRBJ1-5, with 9 bases fitting TRBD1. Germline assignment: CDR1 MNHEY and CDR2 SVGAGI. With 5 bases clipped from V and 6 bases from J, the junction kept 8 bases outside the gene matches. The CDR3 totals 15 residues. The CDR3 nucleotides are TGTGCCAGCAGTCTGGGGACAGGGATGGGTCAGCCCCAGCATTTT. It codes for CASSLGTGMGQPQHF.

This clone was counted a single time. This chain links TRBV7-2 with TRBJ2-3, with 16 bases lining up with TRBD2. The CDR3 contains 18 residues. Germline V gives CDR1 SGHTA, CDR2 FQGNSA. V lost 7 bases and J lost 4; bases outside the gene matches: 11. DNA for the CDR3: TGTGCCAGCACCCAGGGACTAGCGGGGGGGAGATGGGCAGATACGCAGTATTTT. As protein: CASTQGLAGGRWADTQYF.

The chain recombines TRBV27 with TRBJ2-1; 8 positions match TRBD2. Trimming cost V 2 bases and J 0 bases; bases outside gene matches: 0. The CDR3 covers 15 residues. The germline V gene has CDR1 MNHEY and CDR2 SMNVEV (reference sequence). CDR3 coding DNA: TGTGCCAGCAGTTTAGCGGGGGGCTCCTACAATGAGCAGTTCTTC. It yields the protein CASSLAGGSYNEQFF.

The chain uses TRBV6-1 and TRBJ1-4; a possible D gene is TRBD1 (6 bases). Germline values: CDR1 MNHNS, CDR2 SASEGT. V shed 6 bases and J shed 5 bases, with 10 bases lying between them. The CDR3 totals 13 residues. The CDR3 region is CASSTGPNEKLFF. Written as DNA, the CDR3 is TGTGCCAGCAGCACAGGGCCGAATGAAAAACTGTTTTTT.

V usage is TRBV5-4 and J usage is TRBJ2-3; the match to TRBD1 covers 9 bases. V shed 10 bases and J 4 bases; nucleotides not matched to a gene: 13. Germline V gives CDR1 SGHNT, CDR2 YYREEE (reference sequence). The CDR3 is 15 residues long. CDR3 DNA sequence: TGTGCCGGTTCGCACAGGGGGCGCCTCCCAGATACGCAGTATTTT. Amino acid sequence: CAGSHRGRLPDTQYF.